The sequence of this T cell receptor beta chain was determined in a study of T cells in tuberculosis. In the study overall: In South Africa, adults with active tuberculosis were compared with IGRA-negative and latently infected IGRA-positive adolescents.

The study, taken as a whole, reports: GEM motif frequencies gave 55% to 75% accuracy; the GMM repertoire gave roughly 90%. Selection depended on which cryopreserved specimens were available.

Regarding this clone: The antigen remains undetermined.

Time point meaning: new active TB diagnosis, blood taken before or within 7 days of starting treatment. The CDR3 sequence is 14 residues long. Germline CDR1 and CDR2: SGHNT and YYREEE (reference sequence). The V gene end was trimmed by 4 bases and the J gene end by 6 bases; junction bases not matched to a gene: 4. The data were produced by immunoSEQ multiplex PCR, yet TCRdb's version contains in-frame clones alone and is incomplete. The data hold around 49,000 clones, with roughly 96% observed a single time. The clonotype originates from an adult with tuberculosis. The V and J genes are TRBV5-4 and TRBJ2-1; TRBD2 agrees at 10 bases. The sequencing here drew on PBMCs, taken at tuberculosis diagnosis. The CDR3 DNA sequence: TGTGCCAGCAGCGTGACTAGCGGGCTCAATGAGCAGTTCTTC. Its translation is CASSVTSGLNEQFF.